The T cell receptor (beta chain) under discussion was sequenced for a study of T cell repertoires in ileal Crohn's disease. Time point: neoterminal ileum biopsy at postoperative endoscopy, about 6 months after surgery. Study outcomes and limitations: Compared with non-smokers, active smokers at surgery showed more clonal expansions.

Profiling relied on immunoSEQ multiplex PCR, and the TCRdb table lists in-frame clones only, not all of them. The sample has 4,000 or so clones, roughly three quarters seen once. On this clone: Its antigen is not known.

The CDR3 runs 17 residues. J gave up 4 bases and V 7 bases, and 18 bases lay outside the gene matches. Germline loops: CDR1 SQVTM, CDR2 ANQGSEA. The clonotype comes from an adult with Crohn's disease. The chain links TRBV29-1 to TRBJ1-3; TRBD1 agrees at 8 bases. Material for sequencing was ileal tissue. The CDR3 sequence is CSARWVTGGLAGNTIYF. DNA for the CDR3: TGCAGCGCCCGATGGGTTACAGGGGGATTAGCGGGAAACACCATATATTTT.